This T cell receptor beta chain came from a study of patients and donors after allogeneic stem cell transplantation. The sample holds a few counts of this clonotype. Germline V gives CDR1 LGHNT, CDR2 FRNRAP. CDR3 length: 17 residues. The V end lost 4 bases, the J end lost 1 base, and 19 bases lay between the germline ends. MiXCR was run by TCRdb on the RT-PCR reads, yielding one entry per CDR3 protein. The sample lists about a million distinct CDR3 sequences, roughly 17% occurring once. The receptor was isolated from a human donor who was either an allogeneic HSCT recipient or a stem cell or donor lymphocyte infusion donor (not recorded which). It is not recorded whose cells these are; they may come from a transplant donor. Sequenced material: blood, either unsorted or a sorted T cell fraction (not recorded which). The chain couples TRBV12-5 to TRBJ1-1, with D possibly TRBD1 on 5 matching bases. The CDR3 region has the DNA TGTGCTAGTGGTTCCAGGGTCTCGAGGTTCCCGAACACTGAAGCTTTCTTT. This encodes CASGSRVSRFPNTEAFF.